This T cell receptor beta chain was identified during a study of blood T cell repertoires in COVID-19. This CDR3 has 14 amino acids. Germline trimming cut 4 bases from V and 4 bases from J; bases unmatched to any gene: 6. Germline CDR1 is SGHTS and CDR2 is YDEGEE. In the original processing: Reference gene primers were amplified, and this amplification served to estimate nucleated cell counts. Sequencing used immunoSEQ multiplex PCR; TCRdb keeps in-frame clones, though not all of them. V and J calls and clone size come straight from that table; D and trimming were deduced from the DNA. The repertoire has tens of thousands of clones, over 80% of them found once; the top ten carry roughly 18%.

V usage is TRBV5-8 and J usage is TRBJ1-1; 8 nucleotides agree with TRBD1. The sample comprised peripheral blood. The receptor's source is a woman of 80 years or more with acute or convalescent COVID-19. The CDR3 coding sequence is TGTGCCAGCAGCCCGGACAGGGCGCGCACTGAAGCTTTCTTT. This codes for CASSPDRARTEAFF.